This T cell receptor (beta chain) was found in a study of OX40 agonist ivuxolimab in advanced cancers. Trimming removed 6 bases from V and 2 bases from J; junction bases left unmatched: 7. The CDR3 has 15 amino acids. Germline CDR1 MNHNS, CDR2 SASEGT. Notes on the study in general: Normalized expansion of T-cell clones was also low for some nonresponders. The study found that CD8+ T cells averaged more expanded clones than CD4+. Relatively little clonal expansion, among the lowest observed, appeared in partial responders at 0.1-3.0 mg/kg.

Patients who had autoimmune disease history or got systemic immunosuppression were left out. Produced via immunoSEQ multiplex PCR; TCRdb's table is partial and in-frame only. The table has tens of thousands of clones, about 86% seen once. Turning to this clone: As yet, its antigen is unknown.

This specimen consisted of CD4+ or CD8+ T cells sorted from blood, obtained in a trial of the OX40 agonist ivuxolimab. The clonotype comes from an adult with an advanced solid tumor such as melanoma, head and neck, liver or kidney cancer. The V and J genes are TRBV6-1 and TRBJ2-3; TRBD2 matches at 8 bases. The CDR3 region is CASRKISGDTDTQYF. The CDR3 DNA reads TGTGCCAGCAGAAAGATTAGCGGGGACACAGATACGCAGTATTTT.